This TCR beta chain was obtained from a study of neurological immune-mediated disorders. This clonotype was seen many times. The authors produced cDNA by 5'RACE using 10-nucleotide random UMIs. One entry per CDR3 protein, called by TCRdb with MiXCR from the 5' RACE reads. The sample lists tens of thousands of distinct CDR3 sequences, 2.5% occurring once. The CDR3 has 10 residues. Germline assignment: CDR1 SQVTM and CDR2 ANQGSEA. V was trimmed by 0 bases and J by 6 bases, leaving 3 bases between them. V gene TRBV29-1 combines with J gene TRBJ2-7; D gene unclear. The specimen was PBMCs. The TCR was taken from a man aged 45-65 years with multiple sclerosis. The CDR3 DNA follows: TGCAGCGTTGAAGATGTCGAGCAGTACTTC. Protein sequence: CSVEDVEQYF.